One and the same sample provided the 17 T cell receptor beta chains below, sequenced in a study of lymphopenia after photon versus proton radiotherapy. Some clones are missing from TCRdb's copy, which holds only in-frame ones; the method was immunoSEQ multiplex PCR. Of fewer than 25,000 clones listed, approximately 90% were seen once; the top ten hold roughly 10%. The specimen was peripheral blood, collected from a patient treated with proton-based radiotherapy. The receptors were gathered from an older man with esophageal cancer.

The chain carries TRBV7-9 and TRBJ2-3; 7 bases match TRBD2. Per the germline V gene, CDR1 is SEHNR and CDR2 is FQNEAQ (reference sequence). V shed 4 bases and J 3 bases; nucleotides not matched to a gene: 16. CDR3 size: 18 residues. DNA of the CDR3: TGTGCCAGCAGCTCCCCGTCGGGCGGGAGAGTGAGGACAGATACGCAGTATTTT. It specifies CASSSPSGGRVRTDTQYF.

V usage is TRBV27 and J usage is TRBJ2-3; 8 positions match TRBD1. The J segment lost 5 bases and the V segment lost 4 bases, leaving 8 bases of the junction unmatched. CDR1 MNHEY and CDR2 SMNVEV come from the germline V gene (reference sequence). This CDR3 is built from 15 residues. The CDR3 DNA reads TGTGCCAGCAGTTCCCCACCAGGGGGCATAGATACGCAGTATTTT. It is translated as CASSSPPGGIDTQYF.

The chain uses TRBV7-8 and TRBJ2-1; tentatively, D is TRBD2 (5 bases). The CDR3 consists of 15 residues. Trimming pared 5 bases from V and 1 base from J, leaving 12 bases between. Per germline, CDR1 SGHVS and CDR2 FQNEAQ. CDR3 loop: CASSQIGESYNEQFF. DNA of the CDR3: TGTGCCAGCAGCCAGATCGGGGAATCCTACAATGAGCAGTTCTTC.

In this sample, this clone turned up once. V gene TRBV5-1 combines with J gene TRBJ1-2; a possible D gene is TRBD1 (5 bases). Germline CDR1 and CDR2: SGHRS and YFSETQ. V was pared by 0 bases and J by 1 base, with 10 bases between. This CDR3 has 15 amino acids. Here the CDR3 reads CASSLGDGYNYGYTF. CDR3 sequence (DNA): TGCGCCAGCAGCTTGGGGGACGGCTATAACTATGGCTACACCTTC.

The V and J genes are TRBV18 and TRBJ2-5, with D perhaps TRBD1 (6 bases). Matching the DNA end better, TRBJ2-7 makes the J call doubtful. This CDR3 is 14 amino acids long. Germline assignment: CDR1 KGHSH and CDR2 LQKENI. CDR3 DNA sequence: TGTGCCAGCTCACCTCAGGGGTTAACCTACGAGCAGTACTTC. It yields the protein CASSPQGLTYEQYF.

This chain joins TRBV6-5 and TRBJ1-5, with TRBD1 as a possible D gene (5 bases). The germline V gene has CDR1 MNHEY and CDR2 SVGAGI. This CDR3 has 15 amino acids. The ends were cut back, 2 bases at V and 1 base at J, with 9 bases in the middle. The CDR3 protein is CASSYGRGSNQPQHF. The CDR3 region has the DNA TGTGCCAGCAGTTACGGCCGGGGGAGCAATCAGCCCCAGCATTTT.

The chain is built from TRBV14 and TRBJ2-7, with 8 bases fitting TRBD1. Germline assignment: CDR1 SGHDN and CDR2 FVKESK. Losses at the gene ends were 0 bases for V and 7 bases for J; bases not matched to a gene: 11. CDR3 length: 16 residues. The CDR3 loop reads CASSQEGQGASWEQYF. DNA for the CDR3: TGTGCCAGCAGCCAAGAAGGTCAGGGGGCGAGTTGGGAGCAGTACTTC.

This rearrangement joins TRBV6-6 to TRBJ2-7; D not certain. The CDR3 length is 14 residues. The V end lost 8 bases, the J end lost 1 base, and 15 bases lay between the germline ends. Germline CDR1 is MNHNY and CDR2 is SVGAGI (reference sequence). The CDR3 protein is CASFGWNASYEQYF. CDR3 DNA sequence: TGTGCCAGCTTTGGGTGGAACGCGTCCTACGAGCAGTACTTC.

This clone was seen more than once but under ten times. The chain carries TRBV5-1 and TRBJ1-5; D perhaps matches TRBD1 (6 bases). V lost 4 bases and J lost 3, with 11 bases in between. Germline V lookup: CDR1 SGHRS, CDR2 YFSETQ. The CDR3 length is 14 residues. The CDR3 bases are TGCGCCAGCAGCGTGGGGACATTCAATCAGCCCCAGCATTTT. The encoded protein is CASSVGTFNQPQHF.

The chain combines TRBV27 with TRBJ2-3; 10 positions agree with TRBD2. Germline loops: CDR1 MNHEY, CDR2 SMNVEV (reference sequence). V lost 2 bases, J lost 4 bases, and 6 bases stayed unmatched. The CDR3 runs 16 residues. The DNA for the CDR3 is TGTGCCAGCAGTTTAATGGGTAGCGGGAGGTCAGATACGCAGTATTTT. This gives the protein CASSLMGSGRSDTQYF.

This chain links TRBV27 with TRBJ1-5; the D is unclear. This CDR3 has 15 amino acids. CDR1 MNHEY and CDR2 SMNVEV come from the germline V gene (reference sequence). The V and J ends lost 5 bases and 1 base respectively, with 12 bases between them. CDR3 DNA: TGTGCCAGCAGTCCCCACAGTGGGAGCAATCAGCCCCAGCATTTT. Translation: CASSPHSGSNQPQHF.

This clone was seen a single time. The V call is TRBV6-6, the J call TRBJ1-5; a weak D match, TRBD1 (6 bases). Looked up from germline, CDR1 is MNHNY and CDR2 is SVGAGI (reference sequence). The CDR3 spans 14 residues. Trimming took off 8 bases at V and 6 bases at J, with 17 bases between the two ends. The CDR3 nucleotides are TGTGCCAGCGGAGTGGGGGGCAGCTTTCAGCCCCAGCATTTT. Protein: CASGVGGSFQPQHF.

V is TRBV7-2 and J is TRBJ2-7; TRBD2 might be the D (6 bases). V was clipped by 5 bases and J by 5 bases, with 16 bases between them. CDR3 length equals 14 residues. CDR1 SGHTA and CDR2 FQGNSA come from the germline V gene. This CDR3 is CASSTEGGNDEQYF. The DNA of the CDR3 is TGTGCCAGCAGCACTGAAGGAGGGAACGACGAGCAGTACTTC. Combining the CDR3 with reference TRBV7-2 and TRBJ2-7 gives the whole variable domain GAGVSQSPSNKVTEKGKDVELRCDPISGHTALYWYRQSLGQGLEFLIYFQGNSAPDKSGLPSDRFSAERTGGSVSTLTIQRTQQEDSAVYLCASSTEGGNDEQYFGPGTRLTVT.

V is TRBV9 and J is TRBJ1-4; 10 bases fit TRBD1. The germline V gene has CDR1 SGDLS and CDR2 YYNGEE. This CDR3 is 15 amino acids long. Trimming removed 3 bases from V and 7 bases from J; junction bases left unmatched: 6. CDR3 in amino acids: CASSAGQGGFEKLFF. In DNA, the CDR3 is TGTGCCAGCAGCGCCGGACAGGGGGGATTTGAAAAACTGTTTTTT.

Concerning this clone: Germline and junction disagree at one end, which may indicate a read error. The chain recombines TRBV4-1 with TRBJ2-1; TRBD2 matches 7 bases. This CDR3 is 16 amino acids long. Germline V gives CDR1 MGHRA, CDR2 YSYEKL. The DNA for the CDR3 is TGCGCCAGCGGCCAGTTCGGACTAGAGGCAGACAATGAGCAGTTCTTC. Residues: CASGQFGLEADNEQFF.

The V and J genes are TRBV4-1 and TRBJ1-2; 7 nucleotides align to TRBD1. The CDR3 sequence is 19 residues long. V lost 1 base, J lost 0 bases, and 14 bases stayed unmatched. Germline lookup yields CDR1 MGHRA and CDR2 YSYEKL. The DNA of the CDR3 is TGCGCCAGCAGCCAAGCCGCGTTAGGAAAGGGACAGCCTAACTATGGCTACACCTTC. Its translation is CASSQAALGKGQPNYGYTF.

By sample fraction, this clone is medium-sized. V gene TRBV6-1 combines with J gene TRBJ2-3; 7 bases map to TRBD1. This CDR3 contains 14 residues. Germline CDR1 is MNHNS and CDR2 is SASEGT. Trimming removed 8 bases from V and 0 bases from J; junction bases left unmatched: 5. The CDR3 coding sequence is TGTGCCAGCGCTGGGACAGCCAGCACAGATACGCAGTATTTT. Amino acids: CASAGTASTDTQYF.